Shown below are 27 T cell receptor beta chains from a single sample sequenced in a study of blood T cell repertoires in COVID-19. Produced via immunoSEQ multiplex PCR; TCRdb's table is partial and in-frame only. Altogether 250,000 to 300,000 clones are present, roughly 87% being singletons, with the ten largest covering 2.2%. The sequencing sample was made of peripheral blood. These receptors were collected from a woman aged 45-65 years who had recovered from COVID-19.

This clone was picked up one time. The V gene is TRBV6-2 or TRBV6-3, the J gene TRBJ2-1; TRBD2 agrees at 10 bases. Germline assignment: CDR1 MNHEY and CDR2 SVGEGT. With V trimmed by 3 bases and J by 5 bases, 7 bases remained unmatched. The CDR3 spans 16 residues. CDR3 sequence reads: CASSYKVGTSDNEQFF. The CDR3 DNA reads as TGTGCCAGCAGTTATAAGGTCGGGACTAGCGACAATGAGCAGTTCTTC.

V and J are TRBV19 and TRBJ2-5; D is perhaps TRBD2 (7 bases). In germline, CDR1 is LNHDA, CDR2 SQIVND (reference sequence). The CDR3 is made up of 16 amino acids. With 6 bases removed from V and 5 bases from J, the gap between germline ends came to 22 bases. The CDR3 sequence is CASRPTVGGRRETQYF. The CDR3 DNA reads as TGTGCCAGTAGACCGACGGTGGGGGGGCGGCGGGAGACCCAGTACTTC. Looking up the rest from reference TRBV19 and TRBJ2-5 gives the full variable domain: DGGITQSPKYLFRKEGQNVTLSCEQNLNHDAMYWYRQDPGQGLRLIYYSQIVNDFQKGDIAEGYSVSREKKESFPLTVTSAQKNPTAFYLCASRPTVGGRRETQYFGPGTRLLVL.

This sequence joins TRBV28 and TRBJ1-2; 9 nucleotides align to TRBD1. The trim removed 6 bases at V and 7 bases at J, leaving 6 bases unmatched. Per the germline V gene, CDR1 is MDHEN and CDR2 is SYDVKM. The CDR3 is 13 residues long. The CDR3 spells CASRDRDRAGYTF. Here the CDR3 DNA reads TGTGCCAGCAGGGATCGGGACAGGGCTGGCTACACCTTC.

The chain joins TRBV10-3 to TRBJ1-2, with D possibly being TRBD1 (6 bases). Per the germline V gene, CDR1 is ENHRY and CDR2 is SYGVKD. The V end lost 6 bases, the J end lost 6 bases, and 8 bases lay between the germline ends. The CDR3 covers 11 residues. The CDR3 protein is CAIRDRDGYTF. CDR3 nucleotide sequence: TGTGCCATCAGGGACAGAGATGGCTACACCTTC.

The V gene is TRBV4-2, the J gene TRBJ2-7, with D possibly matching TRBD1 (5 bases). CDR1 LGHNA and CDR2 YNFKEQ come from the germline V gene. V lost 6 bases and J lost 1, with 7 bases in between. The length of the CDR3 is 12 residues. DNA of the CDR3: TGTGCCAGCAGGGGGCCGTCCTACGAGCAGTACTTC. This codes for CASRGPSYEQYF.

In this sample, this clone turned up a few times. V and J are TRBV5-1 and TRBJ1-2; 8 nucleotides match TRBD1. The CDR3 consists of 16 residues. The germline gives CDR1 SGHRS, CDR2 YFSETQ. The ends lost 0 bases at V and 6 bases at J; junction bases unmatched: 10. The CDR3 protein is CASSLVSGGGIDGYTF. CDR3 bases: TGCGCCAGCAGCTTGGTGTCAGGGGGCGGTATAGATGGCTACACCTTC.

The V and J genes are TRBV28 and TRBJ1-5; the D gene is possibly TRBD1 (6 bases). Per the germline V gene, CDR1 is MDHEN and CDR2 is SYDVKM. Trimming took 8 bases from V and 7 from J, leaving 15 bases between them. The CDR3 extends over 13 amino acids. CDR3: CASGYREGQPQHF. In DNA form, the CDR3 reads TGTGCCAGCGGGTACAGGGAGGGCCAGCCCCAGCATTTT.

This clone appeared a few times. Distinct nucleotide sequences in the sample also encode this CDR3. V usage is TRBV19 and J usage is TRBJ1-2; D gene unclear. Germline CDR1 reads LNHDA; CDR2 reads SQIVND (reference sequence). The CDR3 sequence is 10 residues long. The ends were cut back, 8 bases at V and 4 bases at J, with 5 bases in the middle. This CDR3 is CASSSYGYTF. The CDR3 bases are TGTGCCAGTTCTTCCTATGGCTACACCTTC. Supplemented by reference TRBV19 and TRBJ1-2, the full variable domain reads DGGITQSPKYLFRKEGQNVTLSCEQNLNHDAMYWYRQDPGQGLRLIYYSQIVNDFQKGDIAEGYSVSREKKESFPLTVTSAQKNPTAFYLCASSSYGYTFGSGTRLTVV.

The J gene is TRBJ1-4, the V gene TRBV5-4; possible D gene TRBD1, 5 bases. V was shortened by 4 bases and J by 12 bases, with 16 bases between the two germline ends. The CDR3 loop spans 13 amino acids. In germline, CDR1 is SGHNT, CDR2 YYREEE (reference sequence). The CDR3 is CASSDPAGAQLFF. DNA for the CDR3: TGTGCCAGCAGCGACCCTGCTGGGGCTCAACTGTTTTTT. Complete variable domain (other parts from reference TRBV5-4 and TRBJ1-4): ETGVTQSPTHLIKTRGQQVTLRCSSQSGHNTVSWYQQALGQGPQFIFQYYREEENGRGNFPPRFSGLQFPNYSSELNVNALELDDSALYLCASSDPAGAQLFFGSGTQLSVL.

This clone was counted between two and nine times. V is TRBV5-4 and J is TRBJ2-2, with D hard to call. This CDR3 is 13 amino acids long. In germline, CDR1 is SGHNT, CDR2 YYREEE (reference sequence). V was cut by 0 bases and J by 4 bases, with 4 bases left in between. CDR3 protein: CASSLVGTGELFF. The DNA for the CDR3 is TGTGCCAGCAGCTTGGTCGGCACCGGGGAGCTGTTTTTT.

The chain is built from TRBV27 and TRBJ2-7, with D possibly TRBD2 on 7 matching bases. This CDR3 is built from 17 residues. Trimming shortened V by 7 bases and J by 5 bases, and 27 bases separated the two germline ends. Germline V CDR1 and CDR2: MNHEY, SMNVEV (reference sequence). The CDR3 nucleotides read TGTGCCAGCAATAGAGGCCGCGCGGGGGCCGAGGGGCACGAGCAGTACTTC. Its protein is CASNRGRAGAEGHEQYF.

V and J are TRBV27 and TRBJ2-1, with 8 bases fitting TRBD2. After removal of 3 bases from V and 2 bases from J, the junction contained 3 bases not matched to a gene. Looked up from germline, CDR1 is MNHEY and CDR2 is SMNVEV (reference sequence). CDR3 length: 15 residues. CDR3 loop: CASSFAGGTYNEQFF. The CDR3 DNA follows: TGTGCCAGCAGTTTCGCGGGAGGTACCTACAATGAGCAGTTCTTC.

The rearrangement links TRBV30 to TRBJ1-1; 8 nucleotides agree with TRBD1. The CDR3 has 13 amino acids. J lost 4 bases, V lost 0 bases, and 1 base had no gene match. Germline assignment: CDR1 GTSNPN and CDR2 SVGIG (reference sequence). The CDR3 protein is CAWSVQGATEAFF. The CDR3 nucleotides are TGTGCCTGGAGTGTTCAGGGGGCCACTGAAGCTTTCTTT. The entire variable domain, with the rest obtained from reference TRBV30 and TRBJ1-1, is as follows: SQTIHQWPATLVQPVGSPLSLECTVEGTSNPNLYWYRQAAGRGLQLLFYSVGIGQISSEVPQNLSASRPQDRQFILSSKKLLLSDSGFYLCAWSVQGATEAFFGQGTRLTVV.

The gene calls are TRBV5-5 and TRBJ1-2, with 9 bases lining up with TRBD1. The V gene's germline CDR1 is SGHKS and CDR2 YYEKEE (reference sequence). The length of the CDR3 is 18 residues. V gave up 5 bases and J gave up 2 bases; unmatched junction bases: 16. CDR3 sequence: CASSYLYRDRVSNYGYTF. Here the CDR3 DNA reads TGTGCCAGCAGTTACCTGTACCGGGACAGGGTTTCCAACTATGGCTACACCTTC.

This clone was picked up a small number of times. The V call is TRBV24-1, the J call TRBJ1-2, with D possibly being TRBD1 (6 bases). Looked up from germline, CDR1 is KGHDR and CDR2 is SFDVKD. V was cut by 6 bases and J by 7 bases, with 17 bases left in between. This CDR3 is 14 amino acids long. CDR3 loop: CATSNRQVSGGYTF. CDR3 nucleotide sequence: TGTGCCACCAGTAACAGACAGGTTTCAGGTGGCTACACCTTC.

The count of this clone is one. The chain combines TRBV5-1 with TRBJ1-1; TRBD1 is a possible D gene (5 bases). The germline gives CDR1 SGHRS, CDR2 YFSETQ. The V end was cut by 0 bases, the J end by 3 bases, with 15 bases between. The CDR3 runs 16 residues. The CDR3 bases are TGCGCCAGCAGCTTGGATGGGGGACTCCTTTACACTGAAGCTTTCTTT. Protein: CASSLDGGLLYTEAFF.

The CDR3: CAISVGTIDEQYF. Here the CDR3 DNA reads TGTGCCATCAGTGTTGGGACAATCGACGAGCAGTACTTC. The chain combines TRBV10-3 with TRBJ2-7; the D gene is possibly TRBD1 (6 bases). The CDR3 extends over 13 amino acids. Looked up from germline, CDR1 is ENHRY and CDR2 is SYGVKD. The V gene lost 4 bases and the J gene lost 5 bases, with 12 bases spanning the gap.

The rearrangement joins TRBV3-1 (or the pseudogene TRBV3-2) to TRBJ2-3, with TRBD2 identical over 7 bases. This CDR3 has 15 residues. Germline values: CDR1 LGHDT, CDR2 YNNKEL (reference sequence). V lost 3 bases, J lost 3 bases, and 6 bases stayed unmatched. The CDR3 DNA reads TGTGCCAGCAGCCATGCGGGAGACCGTACAGATACGCAGTATTTT. Translated: CASSHAGDRTDTQYF.

J is TRBJ1-1 and V is TRBV27, with D hard to call. The CDR3 is 13 residues long. The V gene's germline CDR1 is MNHEY and CDR2 SMNVEV (reference sequence). Trimming cost V 3 bases and J 5 bases, with 10 bases left between them. The CDR3 nucleotides are TGTGCCAGCAGTTTGTATGAGTGGACTGAAGCTTTCTTT. Its protein is CASSLYEWTEAFF.

This clone turned up a few times. This chain uses TRBV7-3 with TRBJ1-1; 10 positions match TRBD1. Unmatched junction bases numbered 5, after V lost 6 bases and J lost 4 bases. The CDR3 covers 14 residues. From germline, CDR1 is SGHTA and CDR2 FQGTGA. CDR3 sequence reads: CASRSDRGSTEAFF. Written as DNA, the CDR3 is TGTGCCAGCAGGTCGGACAGGGGGAGCACTGAAGCTTTCTTT.

This chain joins TRBV4-2 and TRBJ1-3; TRBD1 matches at 7 bases. The CDR3 consists of 15 residues. CDR1 is LGHNA and CDR2 is YNFKEQ in the germline V gene. The trim removed 0 bases at V and 7 bases at J, leaving 6 bases unmatched. CDR3 DNA: TGTGCCAGCAGCCAAGAAGACAGGGCGCATAACACCATATATTTT. Amino acid sequence: CASSQEDRAHNTIYF.

The rearrangement uses TRBV19 and TRBJ1-2, with TRBD1 matching 8 bases. Trimming took 7 bases from V and 7 from J; bases not matched to a gene: 14. This CDR3 has 15 amino acids. Germline values: CDR1 LNHDA, CDR2 SQIVND (reference sequence). In nucleotides, the CDR3 is TGTGCCAGTACCGACCGGACAGGGAGGTCGTCTGGCTACACCTTC. The encoded protein is CASTDRTGRSSGYTF.

The table lists this clone with a count of one. Here the CDR3 reads CASSRGLSYGYTF. The CDR3 nucleotides read TGTGCCAGTTCAAGGGGGCTTAGCTATGGCTACACCTTC. V usage is TRBV19 and J usage is TRBJ1-2, with TRBD1 matching over 7 bases. The trim removed 8 bases at V and 4 bases at J, leaving 7 bases unmatched. This CDR3 contains 13 residues. Per the germline V gene, CDR1 is LNHDA and CDR2 is SQIVND (reference sequence).

This clone was recorded many times. The V and J genes are TRBV19 and TRBJ1-1; TRBD1 matches at 9 bases. Germline CDR1 and CDR2: LNHDA and SQIVND (reference sequence). The CDR3 contains 15 residues. Trimming took 2 bases from V and 7 from J; bases not matched to a gene: 8. The DNA of the CDR3 is TGTGCCAGTAGTATATCGGGACAGGGAATAATTGAAGCTTTCTTT. This translates into CASSISGQGIIEAFF.

This clone was counted once. The J gene is TRBJ2-5, the V gene TRBV19; 11 nucleotides match TRBD1. CDR3 length: 15 amino acids. V gave up 4 bases and J gave up 5 bases; unmatched junction bases: 6. Germline V gene data show CDR1 as LNHDA and CDR2 as SQIVND (reference sequence). This CDR3 reads CASSTRTGGSETQYF. The CDR3 bases are TGTGCCAGTAGTACCCGGACAGGGGGCAGCGAGACCCAGTACTTC.

The chain combines TRBV27 with TRBJ2-7, with a tentative D call TRBD1 (5 bases). The length of the CDR3 is 14 residues. V lost 5 bases, J lost 4 bases, and 15 bases lay in between. Germline V gene sequence: CDR1 MNHEY, CDR2 SMNVEV (reference sequence). This chain's CDR3 is CASSIGQGPYEQYF. The CDR3 bases are TGTGCCAGCAGTATAGGGCAGGGTCCGTACGAGCAGTACTTC.

This chain uses TRBV6-5 with TRBJ2-7; 12 bases are shared with TRBD2. After removal of 6 bases from V and 5 bases from J, the junction contained 5 bases not matched to a gene. In germline, CDR1 is MNHEY, CDR2 SVGAGI. The CDR3 is 14 residues long. The CDR3 DNA follows: TGTGCCAGCAGGTCCCCTAGCGGGGGGGACGAGCAGTACTTC. This encodes CASRSPSGGDEQYF.